These 17 T cell receptor beta chains originate from one sample sequenced in a study of memory CD4+ T cells and cytomegalovirus serostatus. Single viable CD3+CD4+CD8-CD45RO+ cells were sorted as the memory CD4+ T cells. Clones were sequenced by immunoSEQ multiplex PCR, and TCRdb holds only the in-frame ones, with some missing. This sample carries some 95,000 clones, 80% of them seen once, and the ten largest clones take 3.6%. The sequencing input was memory CD4+ T cells from blood. These receptor sequences come from an adult in good health and CMV-seropositive.

V usage is TRBV19 and J usage is TRBJ2-7; the D gene is possibly TRBD2 (6 bases). The CDR3 loop spans 14 amino acids. The germline gives CDR1 LNHDA, CDR2 SQIVND (reference sequence). V gave up 3 bases and J gave up 0 bases, with 9 bases separating them. CDR3 sequence: CASSMGLNSYEQYF. DNA for the CDR3: TGTGCCAGTAGTATGGGACTCAACTCCTACGAGCAGTACTTC.

The chain has TRBV27 and TRBJ1-5; TRBD1 matches at 7 bases. J was trimmed by 9 bases and V by 6 bases; bases with no gene match: 11. The CDR3 has 14 amino acids. CDR1 is MNHEY and CDR2 is SMNVEV in the germline V gene (reference sequence). The CDR3 sequence is CASSPTGALGPQHF. CDR3 coding DNA: TGTGCCAGCAGCCCTACAGGGGCCCTCGGGCCCCAGCATTTT.

The chain couples TRBV28 to TRBJ1-5, with unresolved D. Germline V gene data show CDR1 as MDHEN and CDR2 as SYDVKM. V lost 3 bases and J lost 4, with 7 bases in between. The CDR3 loop spans 13 amino acids. The CDR3 bases are TGTGCCAGCAGTTTCAGGATGAATCAGCCCCAGCATTTT. Translation gives CASSFRMNQPQHF.

The V gene is TRBV5-6, the J gene TRBJ2-1; D is uncertain. V lost 3 bases and J 2 bases, leaving 12 bases between the germline ends. CDR1 and CDR2 (germline): SGHDT, YYEEEE. The CDR3 is made up of 15 amino acids. The DNA of the CDR3 is TGTGCCAGCAGCTCCTGGAAGGAACCCTACAATGAGCAGTTCTTC. Protein product: CASSSWKEPYNEQFF. The full variable domain, rest sourced from reference TRBV5-6 and TRBJ2-1, is DAGVTQSPTHLIKTRGQQVTLRCSPKSGHDTVSWYQQALGQGPQFIFQYYEEEERQRGNFPDRFSGHQFPNYSSELNVNALLLGDSALYLCASSSWKEPYNEQFFGPGTRLTVL.

The chain combines TRBV18 with TRBJ2-7; 7 bases agree with TRBD1. The CDR3 covers 14 residues. Germline CDR1 and CDR2: KGHSH and LQKENI. Losses at the gene ends were 3 bases for V and 5 bases for J; bases not matched to a gene: 7. The CDR3 loop reads CASSPYEGADEQYF. The CDR3 nucleotides read TGTGCCAGCTCACCTTACGAGGGGGCGGACGAGCAGTACTTC. The full variable domain, in which reference TRBV18 and TRBJ2-7 provide the parts outside the CDR3, is NAGVMQNPRHLVRRRGQEARLRCSPMKGHSHVYWYRQLPEEGLKFMVYLQKENIIDESGMPKERFSAEFPKEGPSILRIQQVVRGDSAAYFCASSPYEGADEQYFGPGTRLTVT.

The chain joins TRBV5-1 to TRBJ2-7; 9 bases are shared with TRBD1. With V trimmed by 1 base and J by 4 bases, 9 bases remained unmatched. The CDR3 extends over 16 amino acids. Germline CDR1 is SGHRS and CDR2 is YFSETQ. The CDR3 DNA reads as TGCGCCAGCAGCTTGAAAACAGGGGGCAGCGGGTACGAGCAGTACTTC. Protein product: CASSLKTGGSGYEQYF. Using reference TRBV5-1 and TRBJ2-7 for the parts outside the CDR3, the full variable domain is KAGVTQTPRYLIKTRGQQVTLSCSPISGHRSVSWYQQTPGQGLQFLFEYFSETQRNKGNFPGRFSGRQFSNSRSEMNVSTLELGDSALYLCASSLKTGGSGYEQYFGPGTRLTVT.

The chain combines TRBV6-1 with TRBJ2-3; 7 bases are shared with TRBD2. Germline V gives CDR1 MNHNS, CDR2 SASEGT. The CDR3 has 14 amino acids. The trim removed 4 bases at V and 1 base at J, leaving 2 bases unmatched. CDR3 protein: CASSVSGGTDTQYF. The CDR3 DNA is TGTGCCAGCAGTGTAAGCGGGGGCACAGATACGCAGTATTTT.

This clone was recorded only once. The J gene is TRBJ2-5, the V gene TRBV7-6; tentatively, D is TRBD1 (5 bases). Trimming removed 0 bases at V and 5 bases at J, with 7 bases between. The CDR3 has 13 residues. The V gene's germline CDR1 is SGHVS and CDR2 FNYEAQ. The CDR3 DNA sequence: TGTGCCAGCAGCTTAGCGGGGCCGGAGACCCAGTACTTC. Its translation: CASSLAGPETQYF.

The genes are TRBV4-2 and TRBJ1-2; D is uncertain. There are 15 residues in the CDR3. Germline CDR1 is LGHNA and CDR2 is YNFKEQ. Trimming left V 4 bases short and J 4 bases short, with 16 bases between. As DNA, the CDR3 is TGTGCCAGCAGCCCCCGCCCGGGCCAGAGCTATGGCTACACCTTC. It translates to CASSPRPGQSYGYTF.

This rearrangement joins TRBV28 to TRBJ1-2; 7 bases fit TRBD1. Germline CDR1 is MDHEN and CDR2 is SYDVKM. The CDR3 contains 15 residues. V dropped 5 bases and J dropped 4; count of bases not matched to a gene: 10. The CDR3 loop reads CASSQPKTGTYGYTF. The DNA of the CDR3 is TGTGCCAGCAGTCAACCGAAGACAGGGACCTATGGCTACACCTTC.

The chain combines TRBV7-9 with TRBJ2-2; TRBD2 aligns across 8 bases. Germline lookup yields CDR1 SEHNR and CDR2 FQNEAQ (reference sequence). The V and J ends lost 2 bases and 2 bases, in that order; junction bases with no gene match: 4. The CDR3 runs 16 residues. Here the CDR3 DNA reads TGTGCCAGCAGCTTACGAGCGGGGGTTAACACCGGGGAGCTGTTTTTT. It encodes CASSLRAGVNTGELFF.

The genes are TRBV7-3 and TRBJ2-7; 7 bases line up with TRBD1. The germline V gene has CDR1 SGHTA and CDR2 FQGTGA. The CDR3 totals 13 residues. V lost 0 bases and J lost 6; bases outside the gene matches: 2. The CDR3 nucleotides read TGTGCCAGCAGCTTAACAGGGGGCCTCGAGCAGTACTTC. This sequence encodes CASSLTGGLEQYF. Supplemented by reference TRBV7-3 and TRBJ2-7, the full variable domain reads GAGVSQTPSNKVTEKGKYVELRCDPISGHTALYWYRQSLGQGPEFLIYFQGTGAADDSGLPNDRFFAVRPEGSVSTLKIQRTERGDSAVYLCASSLTGGLEQYFGPGTRLTVT.

V gene TRBV6-6 combines with J gene TRBJ2-5; D is undetermined. The germline V gene has CDR1 MNHNY and CDR2 SVGAGI (reference sequence). This CDR3 spans 12 amino acids. Trimming cost V 5 bases and J 5 bases, with 9 bases left between them. CDR3 sequence reads: CASSNFRETQYF. CDR3 nucleotides: TGTGCCAGCAGTAACTTCCGGGAGACCCAGTACTTC.

The CDR3 protein is CASGLVLGQGISGELFF. CDR3 bases: TGTGCTAGTGGTTTGGTACTTGGGCAGGGAATTTCCGGGGAGCTGTTTTTT. The chain recombines TRBV12-5 with TRBJ2-2; TRBD1 might be the D (5 bases). The CDR3 loop spans 17 amino acids. CDR1 is LGHNT, CDR2 FRNRAP, per germline. Trimming cost V 0 bases and J 6 bases, with 17 bases left between them.

This sequence joins TRBV5-4 and TRBJ1-2, with 7 bases aligning to TRBD1. Trimming at V came to 4 bases and at J to 2 bases, leaving 8 bases not matched to a gene. Germline V gives CDR1 SGHNT, CDR2 YYREEE (reference sequence). The CDR3 is made up of 15 amino acids. Here the CDR3 DNA reads TGTGCCAGCAGCATACTGACAGGGAGGAACTATGGCTACACCTTC. Encoded protein: CASSILTGRNYGYTF.

This clone has just a few counts. The chain is built from TRBV18 and TRBJ1-2; D is uncertain. The CDR3 is 13 residues long. The germline V gene encodes CDR1 KGHSH and CDR2 LQKENI. V dropped 2 bases and J dropped 4 bases, with 8 bases sitting between them. CDR3 in DNA: TGTGCCAGCTCACCATTAGGATCCTATGGCTACACCTTC. Its protein is CASSPLGSYGYTF.

This rearrangement joins TRBV29-1 to TRBJ2-4; 14 nucleotides align to TRBD2. Looked up from germline, CDR1 is SQVTM and CDR2 is ANQGSEA. J lost 10 bases, V lost 7 bases, and 9 bases had no gene match. The CDR3 is 14 amino acids. The chain's CDR3 is CSAKTSGRARIQYF. Here the CDR3 DNA reads TGCAGCGCCAAGACTAGCGGGAGGGCGAGGATTCAGTACTTC.